This TCR beta chain was sequenced for a study of Ad26.COV2.S vaccination and SARS-CoV-2 variants. Treatment here: around 19 received Ad26.COV2.S at low or high dose, single or two shots; 5 received placebo; per-sample allocation not given. The study sampled participants on day 63 after the first vaccine or placebo injection. This CDR3 contains 13 residues. The junction had 10 bases not matched to a gene; V was cut back by 7 bases and J by 8 bases. Germline assignment: CDR1 SEHNR and CDR2 FQNEAQ (reference sequence). Data came from immunoSEQ multiplex PCR; TCRdb stores just in-frame clones and leaves some out. The sample holds 380,000 or so clones, about four fifths seen once.

The J gene is TRBJ1-2, the V gene TRBV7-9; 7 bases are shared with TRBD1. The TCR was taken from a person aged 18-65 years who received the Ad26.COV2.S COVID-19 vaccine or a placebo. The sequencing here drew on peripheral blood, taken in a trial of Ad26.COV2.S vaccine versus placebo. In DNA form, the CDR3 reads TGTGCCAGCAACAACAGGGGCGAATGGGGCTACACCTTC. Protein: CASNNRGEWGYTF.